Shown below are 23 T cell receptor beta chains from a single sample sequenced in a study of vaccination and CD4 T cells after COVID-19. A single record per CDR3 protein comes from TCRdb applying MiXCR to the PCR reads. Among 20,000 to 25,000 distinct CDR3 sequences listed, roughly 53% were seen once. Material: CD4+ T cells from blood, obtained before SARS-CoV-2 vaccination. The receptors come from a human donor who had recovered from COVID-19.

As concerns this clonotype: The junction does not match germline at one end; this may be a read error. The genes are TRBV27 and TRBJ2-5, with TRBD1 matching 11 bases. The CDR3 has 15 amino acids. The V gene's germline CDR1 is MNHEY and CDR2 SMNVEV (reference sequence). The CDR3 spells CASSFLGQGGEAQYF. The CDR3 DNA follows: TGTGCCAGCAGTTTTTTGGGACAGGGGGGAGAGGCCCAGTACTTC.

This rearrangement joins TRBV19 to TRBJ1-5, with D possibly matching TRBD1 (5 bases). The CDR3 runs to 16 residues. The ends were cut back, 6 bases at V and 1 base at J, with 16 bases in the middle. CDR1 LNHDA and CDR2 SQIVND come from the germline V gene (reference sequence). The DNA of the CDR3 is TGTGCCAGTAGCCGGAGGGGCCCCCGGAGCAATCAGCCCCAGCATTTT. This translates into CASSRRGPRSNQPQHF.

This clonotype was detected a few times. The chain couples TRBV6-5 to TRBJ2-7; D is unclear. V was cut by 2 bases and J by 2 bases, with 13 bases left in between. Germline CDR1 reads MNHEY; CDR2 reads SVGAGI. This CDR3 spans 15 amino acids. In DNA form, the CDR3 reads TGTGCCAGCAGTTACGTCTTGGGTTCTACCTACGAGCAGTACTTC. Translating gives CASSYVLGSTYEQYF.

The chain is built from TRBV7-3 and TRBJ2-3; possibly TRBD1 for D (5 bases). CDR3 size: 14 residues. Germline values: CDR1 SGHTA, CDR2 FQGTGA. The V end was cut by 4 bases, the J end by 4 bases, with 12 bases between. The CDR3, as DNA: TGTGCCAGCAGCTCAGGGATCCTTCCAGATACGCAGTATTTT. As protein: CASSSGILPDTQYF.

The chain recombines TRBV6-1 with TRBJ2-1, with D perhaps assigned TRBD1 or TRBD2 (6 bases each). CDR1 is MNHNS, CDR2 SASEGT, per germline. The CDR3 has 17 residues. V lost 7 bases and J 0 bases, leaving 19 bases between the germline ends. CDR3 protein: CASTRQASASSYNEQFF. The CDR3 region has the DNA TGTGCCAGCACCCGACAGGCTAGCGCGAGCTCCTACAATGAGCAGTTCTTC.

The gene calls are TRBV5-1 and TRBJ2-7, with 9 bases lining up with TRBD2. Trimming at V came to 0 bases and at J to 2 bases, leaving 9 bases not matched to a gene. Germline CDR1 SGHRS, CDR2 YFSETQ. The CDR3 sequence is 17 residues long. The CDR3 reads CASSLAMTSGKTYEQYF. The CDR3 nucleotides read TGCGCCAGCAGCTTGGCCATGACTAGCGGAAAGACCTACGAGCAGTACTTC.

Only a few counts were recorded for this clonotype. The chain joins TRBV6-1 to TRBJ2-2; D perhaps matches TRBD1 (5 bases). Germline V lookup: CDR1 MNHNS, CDR2 SASEGT. Trimming shortened V by 4 bases and J by 2 bases, and 5 bases separated the two germline ends. The CDR3 loop spans 13 amino acids. CDR3 in DNA: TGTGCCAGCAGTGGGGGCAACACCGGGGAGCTGTTTTTT. Encoded protein: CASSGGNTGELFF.

CDR3 sequence reads: CSARGLAGDRGIGETQYF. For the CDR3, the DNA is TGCAGTGCTAGGGGACTAGCGGGAGACAGGGGGATTGGGGAGACCCAGTACTTC. The chain links TRBV20-1 to TRBJ2-5; the match to TRBD2 covers 14 bases. The CDR3 runs 18 residues. The V gene end was trimmed by 3 bases and the J gene end by 5 bases; junction bases not matched to a gene: 14. Germline CDR1 is DFQATT and CDR2 is SNEGSKA (reference sequence).

This clonotype has just a few counts. This chain connects TRBV7-3 to TRBJ2-7; 8 nucleotides match TRBD2. J gave up 1 base and V 2 bases, and 4 bases lay outside the gene matches. The CDR3 loop spans 15 amino acids. Germline V gene data show CDR1 as SGHTA and CDR2 as FQGTGA. As DNA, the CDR3 is TGTGCCAGCAGCTTACAGGCGGGAGGTTCCTACGAGCAGTACTTC. This encodes CASSLQAGGSYEQYF. The whole variable domain, filled in from reference TRBV7-3 and TRBJ2-7, reads GAGVSQTPSNKVTEKGKYVELRCDPISGHTALYWYRQSLGQGPEFLIYFQGTGAADDSGLPNDRFFAVRPEGSVSTLKIQRTERGDSAVYLCASSLQAGGSYEQYFGPGTRLTVT.

V gene TRBV4-1 combines with J gene TRBJ2-3; perhaps D is TRBD1 or TRBD2 (5 bases each). The germline CDR1 and CDR2 sequences are MGHRA and YSYEKL. The CDR3 extends over 17 amino acids. Trimming took off 2 bases at V and 5 bases at J, with 20 bases between the two ends. The CDR3 is CASSQRGERGPLDTQYF. CDR3 in DNA: TGCGCCAGCAGCCAACGGGGTGAGAGGGGCCCCCTAGATACGCAGTATTTT.

The chain links TRBV4-1 to TRBJ2-5; D is possibly TRBD2 (7 bases). The CDR3 spans 16 residues. Per the germline V gene, CDR1 is MGHRA and CDR2 is YSYEKL. Trimming removed 1 base from V and 5 bases from J, with 17 bases in between. CDR3 bases: TGCGCCAGCAGCCAAGTCCTCCCGGAGGGGGGGGAGACCCAGTACTTC. The encoded protein is CASSQVLPEGGETQYF.

J is TRBJ2-1 and V is TRBV7-9; 8 bases map to TRBD2. This CDR3 contains 18 residues. Unmatched junction bases numbered 13, after V lost 6 bases and J lost 0 bases. CDR1 and CDR2 (germline): SEHNR, FQNEAQ (reference sequence). The CDR3 here is CASRRTGTSPSSYNEQFF. The CDR3, as DNA: TGTGCCAGCAGGCGAACCGGGACTAGTCCGAGCTCCTACAATGAGCAGTTCTTC.

The chain recombines TRBV27 with TRBJ2-7; tentative D call: TRBD2 (5 bases). This CDR3 is 13 amino acids long. V shed 10 bases and J shed 7 bases, with 20 bases lying between them. Germline-derived CDR1 and CDR2 are MNHEY and SMNVEV (reference sequence). The CDR3 DNA sequence: TGTGCCACCCAAGGGAGACAATCGCGGGAGCAGTACTTC. This translates into CATQGRQSREQYF.

This chain links TRBV6-5 with TRBJ2-2; possibly TRBD1 for D (6 bases). This CDR3 is 16 amino acids long. V was trimmed by 0 bases and J by 2 bases, leaving 10 bases between them. Germline CDR1 is MNHEY and CDR2 is SVGAGI. CDR3: CASSYSHRANTGELFF. CDR3 coding DNA: TGTGCCAGCAGTTACTCCCACAGGGCAAACACCGGGGAGCTGTTTTTT.

This clonotype came up once. This sequence joins TRBV24-1 and TRBJ2-5, with 10 nucleotides matching TRBD1. CDR3 size: 17 residues. CDR1 and CDR2 from the germline V gene are KGHDR and SFDVKD. V gave up 4 bases and J gave up 2 bases; unmatched junction bases: 9. CDR3 region: CATSERGQGPKQETQYF. CDR3 DNA: TGTGCCACCAGTGAACGGGGACAGGGGCCCAAACAAGAGACCCAGTACTTC.

V is TRBV20-1 and J is TRBJ1-6; D might be TRBD1 (6 bases). The germline V and J ends were trimmed by 2 bases and 3 bases, with 8 bases remaining between them. The germline V gene has CDR1 DFQATT and CDR2 SNEGSKA (reference sequence). This CDR3 contains 14 residues. CDR3 in amino acids: CSARQGNYNSPLHF. The CDR3 DNA is TGCAGTGCTAGACAGGGGAACTATAATTCACCCCTCCACTTT.

The rearrangement joins TRBV24-1 to TRBJ2-1, with 14 bases lining up with TRBD2. Unmatched junction bases numbered 6, after V lost 3 bases and J lost 9 bases. This CDR3 has 16 residues. Germline V CDR1 and CDR2: KGHDR, SFDVKD. CDR3 protein: CATSDNGLAGGTEQFF. CDR3 in DNA: TGTGCCACCAGTGATAATGGACTAGCGGGAGGCACTGAGCAGTTCTTC.

CDR3 in DNA: TGCAGTGCTAGAGATCCCGGCCAGGGACTGGAAGGCTACACCTTC. Protein sequence: CSARDPGQGLEGYTF. The genes are TRBV20-1 and TRBJ1-2, with D perhaps matching TRBD1 (5 bases). Germline lookup yields CDR1 DFQATT and CDR2 SNEGSKA (reference sequence). V lost 0 bases, J lost 8 bases, and 19 bases lay in between. The CDR3 has 15 amino acids.

This clonotype has just one count. V is TRBV6-2 or TRBV6-3 and J is TRBJ2-1; 7 positions agree with TRBD2. CDR3 length: 15 residues. Trimming took 6 bases from V and 8 from J; bases not matched to a gene: 13. Germline V gene sequence: CDR1 MNHEY, CDR2 SVGEGT. DNA of the CDR3: TGTGCCAGCAGATCCCTCGGACTAGTTGTTCATGAGCAGTTCTTC. It codes for CASRSLGLVVHEQFF.

This clonotype was picked up one time. V is TRBV7-9 and J is TRBJ2-7; 7 bases line up with TRBD1. Trimming at V came to 2 bases and at J to 4 bases, leaving 5 bases not matched to a gene. The germline CDR1 and CDR2 sequences are SEHNR and FQNEAQ (reference sequence). The CDR3 covers 14 residues. This chain's CDR3 is CASSLPTGVYEQYF. In DNA form, the CDR3 reads TGTGCCAGCAGCTTACCTACAGGGGTATACGAGCAGTACTTC.

This clonotype was observed a handful of times. V and J are TRBV28 and TRBJ1-2, with TRBD1 matching 8 bases. The CDR3 is 14 residues long. Germline V lookup: CDR1 MDHEN, CDR2 SYDVKM. V shed 2 bases and J 4 bases; nucleotides not matched to a gene: 3. CDR3 nucleotides: TGTGCCAGCAGTTTAGCCGGGACAGGCTATGGCTACACCTTC. Translation: CASSLAGTGYGYTF.

The CDR3 protein is CASSGTGGAYGYTF. CDR3 DNA sequence: TGTGCCAGCAGTGGGACAGGGGGCGCGTATGGCTACACCTTC. The chain links TRBV2 to TRBJ1-2; the match to TRBD1 covers 11 bases. CDR3 length equals 14 residues. CDR1 and CDR2 (germline): SNHLY, FYNNEI. Trimming removed 4 bases from V and 5 bases from J; junction bases left unmatched: 3.

V is TRBV2 and J is TRBJ2-5; D tentatively fits TRBD1 or TRBD2 (6 bases each). V shed 2 bases and J shed 2 bases, with 18 bases lying between them. Looked up from germline, CDR1 is SNHLY and CDR2 is FYNNEI. CDR3 length: 17 amino acids. The CDR3 loop is CASSERWGRGRQETQYF. The CDR3 nucleotides are TGTGCCAGCAGTGAACGGTGGGGTCGGGGGCGGCAAGAGACCCAGTACTTC.